A single sample is the source of the 23 T cell receptor beta chains below, sequenced in a study of CD8+CD57+ T cells in acquired aplastic anemia. TCR beta VDJ and CDR3 were profiled, and genomic DNA was the template. TCRdb re-called the reads with MiXCR, one entry per CDR3 protein. The sample has roughly 300,000 distinct CDR3 sequences, approximately 55% seen once. Sequencing was done on a sample of sorted CD4+, CD8+, or CD8+CD57+ T cells (not recorded which) from PBMCs. The receptors here all came from a human donor with severe aplastic anemia or a healthy control (not recorded which).

In its sample, this clonotype was seen a few times. The genes are TRBV30 and TRBJ1-1; possibly TRBD1 for D (6 bases). This CDR3 has 16 residues. V gave up 2 bases and J gave up 13 bases, with 29 bases separating them. The germline V gene encodes CDR1 GTSNPN and CDR2 SVGIG (reference sequence). Written as DNA, the CDR3 is TGTGCCTGGAGTCCCCGCCCGGGACAACCCCCACTGACTGGTTTCTTT. Amino acid sequence: CAWSPRPGQPPLTGFF.

This clonotype occurred once. V and J are TRBV7-9 and TRBJ2-6; D is undetermined. V shed 1 base and J shed 0 bases, with 10 bases lying between them. The CDR3 has 17 residues. CDR1 and CDR2 from the germline V gene are SEHNR and FQNEAQ (reference sequence). CDR3 protein: CASSLVAGTSGANVLTF. In DNA form, the CDR3 reads TGTGCCAGCAGCTTAGTGGCAGGCACCTCTGGGGCCAACGTCCTGACTTTC.

The V call is TRBV12-3 or TRBV12-4, the J call TRBJ1-5; D is possibly TRBD1 (5 bases). V was clipped by 5 bases and J by 11 bases, with 13 bases between them. The CDR3 runs to 12 residues. The CDR3 here is CASSPDGTSQHF. The CDR3 bases are TGTGCCAGCAGTCCTGATGGGACGTCCCAGCATTTT.

This clonotype has at least ten counts. This chain uses TRBV7-9 with TRBJ1-2; 8 bases are shared with TRBD1. The CDR3 loop spans 15 amino acids. The V gene end was trimmed by 6 bases and the J gene end by 3 bases; junction bases not matched to a gene: 9. Germline assignment: CDR1 SEHNR and CDR2 FQNEAQ (reference sequence). The CDR3 DNA reads TGTGCCAGCAGGCCGGGGCAGGGACAGGACTATGGCTACACCTTC. Protein product: CASRPGQGQDYGYTF.

The chain carries TRBV7-8 and TRBJ2-2; D unclear. V lost 6 bases and J 3 bases, leaving 11 bases between the germline ends. This CDR3 is built from 14 residues. Germline V lookup: CDR1 SGHVS, CDR2 FQNEAQ. The CDR3 nucleotides read TGTGCCAGCAGATGGGCTTGGGACACCGGGGAGCTGTTTTTT. Amino acid sequence: CASRWAWDTGELFF.

The rearrangement links TRBV7-2 to TRBJ1-6, with D possibly TRBD1 on 6 matching bases. This CDR3 has 15 residues. Germline assignment: CDR1 SGHTA and CDR2 FQGNSA. Trimming pared 0 bases from V and 7 bases from J, leaving 10 bases between. The CDR3 sequence: CASSLAGAQNSPLHF. Written as DNA, the CDR3 is TGTGCCAGCAGCTTAGCGGGGGCGCAGAATTCACCCCTCCACTTT.

This clonotype was recorded many times. The CDR3 protein is CASSFTSGQYYGYTF. The CDR3 DNA sequence: TGTGCCAGCAGCTTTACAAGCGGACAGTACTATGGCTACACCTTC. This chain connects TRBV11-2 to TRBJ1-2; a possible D gene is TRBD1 (6 bases). The ends were cut back, 3 bases at V and 3 bases at J, with 14 bases in the middle. Germline-derived CDR1 and CDR2 are SGHAT and FQNNGV. The CDR3 has 15 amino acids.

This chain links TRBV10-3 with TRBJ2-1; TRBD2 matches at 10 bases. Germline-derived CDR1 and CDR2 are ENHRY and SYGVKD. The CDR3 totals 14 residues. The J segment lost 5 bases and the V segment lost 10 bases, leaving 8 bases of the junction unmatched. As DNA, the CDR3 is TGTGCCACCCAAGCGGGAGGGCCGAACAATGAGCAGTTCTTC. Protein product: CATQAGGPNNEQFF.

This clonotype appeared once. The CDR3 nucleotides read TGTGCCAGCAGTTCTGCCGGGGCAGATACGCAGTATTTT. This translates into CASSSAGADTQYF. V and J are TRBV2 and TRBJ2-3; D possibly corresponds to TRBD2 (5 bases). The CDR3 consists of 13 residues. Trimming pared 5 bases from V and 4 bases from J, leaving 10 bases between. Per the germline V gene, CDR1 is SNHLY and CDR2 is FYNNEI.

In the case of this clonotype: This may be a read error, as it is one base from a much larger clone. The chain couples TRBV6-6 to TRBJ1-1; D possibly corresponds to TRBD1 (5 bases). Per the germline V gene, CDR1 is MNHNY and CDR2 is SVGAGI (reference sequence). This CDR3 spans 17 amino acids. The CDR3 loop reads CAGSELRGRLLSVEAFF. The CDR3 coding sequence is TGTGCCGGCAGTGAACTGAGGGGACGCTTATTGAGCGTTGAAGCTTTCTTT.

The chain recombines TRBV7-2 with TRBJ1-5, with unresolved D. Per germline, CDR1 SGHTA and CDR2 FQGNSA. CDR3 length: 17 residues. V lost 0 bases and J 0 bases, leaving 12 bases between the germline ends. In nucleotides, the CDR3 is TGTGCCAGCAGCTTAGCGAAGGGAGGAGTTAGCAATCAGCCCCAGCATTTT. This codes for CASSLAKGGVSNQPQHF.

This clonotype turned up a few times. This rearrangement joins TRBV19 to TRBJ1-4, with D maybe TRBD1 (5 bases). The V end lost 6 bases, the J end lost 6 bases, and 11 bases lay between the germline ends. From germline, CDR1 is LNHDA and CDR2 SQIVND (reference sequence). There are 13 residues in the CDR3. The CDR3 DNA follows: TGTGCCAGTAGGGGACGGAGGGATGAAAAACTGTTTTTT. Residues: CASRGRRDEKLFF.

V usage is TRBV20-1 and J usage is TRBJ2-7; 11 bases map to TRBD2. After removal of 4 bases from V and 3 bases from J, the junction contained 5 bases not matched to a gene. The CDR3 loop spans 14 amino acids. Germline V CDR1 and CDR2: DFQATT, SNEGSKA (reference sequence). CDR3 sequence reads: CSANQLAGVYEQYF. The CDR3 nucleotides read TGCAGTGCTAACCAACTAGCGGGGGTCTACGAGCAGTACTTC.

V gene TRBV10-3 combines with J gene TRBJ2-6; D may be TRBD1 (5 bases). This CDR3 is 14 amino acids long. The germline V and J ends were trimmed by 6 bases and 2 bases, with 8 bases remaining between them. CDR1 is ENHRY and CDR2 is SYGVKD in the germline V gene. DNA of the CDR3: TGTGCCATCAGAGACAGCGCTGGGGCCAACGTCCTGACTTTC. It translates to CAIRDSAGANVLTF.

This chain links TRBV7-2 with TRBJ1-2; D remains unclear. Trimming removed 9 bases at V and 0 bases at J, with 14 bases between. CDR3 length equals 14 residues. The V gene's germline CDR1 is SGHTA and CDR2 FQGNSA. This chain's CDR3 is CASSGGGSNYGYTF. In DNA form, the CDR3 reads TGTGCCAGTAGCGGCGGTGGCTCTAACTATGGCTACACCTTC.

For this clonotype: A much larger clone lies a single base off, so this may be a read error. The chain links TRBV7-2 to TRBJ2-5, with TRBD1 as a possible D gene (5 bases). Trimming removed 1 base from V and 4 bases from J, with 13 bases in between. The CDR3 consists of 15 residues. Germline V lookup: CDR1 SGHTA, CDR2 FQGNSA. The CDR3 coding sequence is TGTGCCAGCAGCTTAGGACAGAATTGGCTAGAGACCCAGTACTTC. This sequence encodes CASSLGQNWLETQYF. Full variable domain (rest looked up from reference TRBV7-2 and TRBJ2-5): GAGVSQSPSNKVTEKGKDVELRCDPISGHTALYWYRQSLGQGLEFLIYFQGNSAPDKSGLPSDRFSAERTGGSVSTLTIQRTQQEDSAVYLCASSLGQNWLETQYFGPGTRLLVL.

V is TRBV5-6 and J is TRBJ1-2; no clear D. The CDR3 runs to 12 residues. Trimming stripped 0 bases from V and 8 bases from J, with 8 bases between. CDR1 and CDR2 (germline): SGHDT, YYEEEE. CDR3 sequence reads: CASSLADGGYTF. Written as DNA, the CDR3 is TGTGCCAGCAGCTTGGCCGACGGGGGCTACACCTTC.

This clonotype appeared once. This chain connects TRBV10-3 to TRBJ1-2, with 9 bases lining up with TRBD1. The CDR3 is 16 residues long. Trimming cost V 6 bases and J 5 bases; bases outside gene matches: 13. In germline, CDR1 is ENHRY, CDR2 SYGVKD. The CDR3 DNA follows: TGTGCCATCAGAATACAACCGGGACAGGGCGGGTATGGCTACACCTTC. This gives the protein CAIRIQPGQGGYGYTF.

Of note for this clonotype: One base away lies a much larger clone, so this may be a sequencing read error. The V call is TRBV6-1, the J call TRBJ1-1; no clear D. The CDR3 runs to 13 residues. Germline lookup yields CDR1 MNHNS and CDR2 SASEGT. Trimming cost V 6 bases and J 3 bases, with 11 bases left between them. The CDR3: CASSPQRDTEAFF. The CDR3 DNA follows: TGTGCCAGCAGCCCTCAGAGGGACACTGAAGCTTTCTTT.

The chain has TRBV19 and TRBJ2-7; TRBD2 matches at 10 bases. From germline, CDR1 is LNHDA and CDR2 SQIVND (reference sequence). V gave up 3 bases and J gave up 3 bases; unmatched junction bases: 5. The CDR3 sequence is 15 residues long. The CDR3 sequence is CASSIGASGSYEQYF. DNA for the CDR3: TGTGCCAGTAGTATTGGTGCTAGCGGGAGCTACGAGCAGTACTTC.

This clonotype occurred a few times. The chain links TRBV7-3 to TRBJ2-1; a possible D gene is TRBD2 (5 bases). Between the trimmed V and J ends, which lost 2 bases and 4 bases, there was a span of 12 bases. The CDR3 runs to 15 residues. Per germline, CDR1 SGHTA and CDR2 FQGTGA. DNA of the CDR3: TGTGCCAGCAGCTTAGGAGCGGCACCTTACAATGAGCAGTTCTTC. Translating it yields CASSLGAAPYNEQFF. Supplemented by reference TRBV7-3 and TRBJ2-1, the full variable domain reads GAGVSQTPSNKVTEKGKYVELRCDPISGHTALYWYRQSLGQGPEFLIYFQGTGAADDSGLPNDRFFAVRPEGSVSTLKIQRTERGDSAVYLCASSLGAAPYNEQFFGPGTRLTVL.

This rearrangement joins TRBV6-4 to TRBJ1-2; tentatively, D is TRBD1 (5 bases). The germline V gene has CDR1 MRHNA and CDR2 SNTAGT. The CDR3 covers 15 residues. V lost 4 bases and J 4 bases, leaving 16 bases between the germline ends. CDR3 protein: CASSVGFGGFYGYTF. CDR3 bases: TGTGCCAGCAGTGTCGGCTTCGGGGGTTTCTATGGCTACACCTTC.

The table lists this clonotype with a few counts. This sequence joins TRBV7-9 and TRBJ2-2; tentative D call: TRBD1 (5 bases). This CDR3 is 14 amino acids long. CDR1 is SEHNR and CDR2 is FQNEAQ in the germline V gene (reference sequence). The V and J ends lost 6 bases and 1 base respectively, with 9 bases between them. The CDR3 loop is CASSGRENTGELFF. CDR3 in DNA: TGTGCCAGCAGTGGCAGGGAGAACACCGGGGAGCTGTTTTTT.